The 27 T cell receptor beta chains presented below share a single source sample, sequenced in a study of control samples from healthy donors and cancer patients. Measured with immunoSEQ multiplex PCR; TCRdb has only the in-frame clones, and not every one. This table has 65,000 to 80,000 clones, roughly 90% appearing once. Material: PBMCs. These receptor sequences come from an older woman with head and neck cancer.

The chain joins TRBV10-1 to TRBJ2-1; 8 bases match TRBD1. The CDR3 runs to 13 residues. Per the germline V gene, CDR1 is WNHNN and CDR2 is SYGVQD (reference sequence). The trim removed 9 bases at V and 9 bases at J, leaving 10 bases unmatched. The CDR3 coding sequence is TGCGCCAGTGGGACAGGCATTGGGAGTGAGCAGTTCTTC. It encodes CASGTGIGSEQFF.

The V and J genes are TRBV30 and TRBJ2-3, with 12 positions matching TRBD2. From germline, CDR1 is GTSNPN and CDR2 SVGIG (reference sequence). Trimming took 2 bases from V and 8 from J; bases not matched to a gene: 20. The CDR3 is made up of 19 amino acids. CDR3 sequence (DNA): TGTGCCTGGAGTACCGGACTAGCGGGAATTCCCCAGGTATATGGTACGCAGTATTTT. Translating it yields CAWSTGLAGIPQVYGTQYF.

This chain links TRBV2 with TRBJ2-1; D is possibly TRBD2 (6 bases). Trimming took off 9 bases at V and 5 bases at J, with 8 bases between the two ends. Per germline, CDR1 SNHLY and CDR2 FYNNEI. There are 11 residues in the CDR3. CDR3 sequence (DNA): TGTGCCAGGGGACTGAACAATGAGCAGTTCTTC. Amino acids: CARGLNNEQFF.

V and J are TRBV27 and TRBJ2-1, with D possibly being TRBD2 (6 bases). The CDR3 is 14 amino acids. Trimming took 4 bases from V and 8 from J, leaving 15 bases between them. Germline CDR1 and CDR2: MNHEY and SMNVEV (reference sequence). The CDR3 coding sequence is TGTGCCAGCAGTTCTACGGGAGTGCGGTATGAGCAGTTCTTC. It codes for CASSSTGVRYEQFF.

The DNA for the CDR3 is TGTGCCAGCAGCCTGGCGGGCTCCTACAATGAGCAGTTCTTC. Its translation is CASSLAGSYNEQFF. The gene calls are TRBV11-2 and TRBJ2-1; D possibly corresponds to TRBD2 (5 bases). CDR1 SGHAT and CDR2 FQNNGV come from the germline V gene. This CDR3 has 14 amino acids. V was shortened by 5 bases and J by 0 bases, with 8 bases between the two germline ends.

The CDR3 is CASSPRAGRNTEAFF. CDR3 nucleotides: TGTGCCAGCAGCCCAAGGGCAGGCCGCAACACTGAAGCTTTCTTT. V usage is TRBV7-3 and J usage is TRBJ1-1; D not resolved. CDR1 and CDR2 (germline): SGHTA, FQGTGA. Trimming removed 5 bases at V and 2 bases at J, with 15 bases between. The length of the CDR3 is 15 residues.

The V and J genes are TRBV2 and TRBJ1-2; D not certain. Germline loops: CDR1 SNHLY, CDR2 FYNNEI. The CDR3 extends over 12 amino acids. Between the trimmed V and J ends, which lost 5 bases and 8 bases, there was a span of 12 bases. The CDR3 reads CASSFSSLGYTF. CDR3 nucleotide sequence: TGTGCCAGCAGTTTCAGCTCTTTGGGCTACACCTTC.

The chain has TRBV7-2 and TRBJ2-2; D gene ambiguous. Trimming shortened V by 1 base and J by 6 bases, and 6 bases separated the two germline ends. CDR1 is SGHTA and CDR2 is FQGNSA in the germline V gene. The CDR3 runs 13 residues. This CDR3 is CASSLVQPGELFF. The CDR3 nucleotides read TGTGCCAGCAGCTTAGTCCAGCCCGGGGAGCTGTTTTTT. The whole variable domain, remainder taken from reference TRBV7-2 and TRBJ2-2, is GAGVSQSPSNKVTEKGKDVELRCDPISGHTALYWYRQSLGQGLEFLIYFQGNSAPDKSGLPSDRFSAERTGGSVSTLTIQRTQQEDSAVYLCASSLVQPGELFFGEGSRLTVL.

This clone was observed a single time. V usage is TRBV12-3 or TRBV12-4 and J usage is TRBJ1-1; 7 bases line up with TRBD1. J gave up 4 bases and V 3 bases, and 2 bases lay outside the gene matches. This CDR3 is built from 13 residues. The CDR3 loop is CASSFQGGTEAFF. CDR3 in DNA: TGTGCCAGCAGTTTTCAGGGGGGCACTGAAGCTTTCTTT.

The chain uses TRBV29-1 and TRBJ2-7, with D perhaps TRBD1 or TRBD2 (5 bases each). Germline-derived CDR1 and CDR2 are SQVTM and ANQGSEA. There are 12 residues in the CDR3. The V end lost 4 bases, the J end lost 0 bases, and 7 bases lay between the germline ends. The CDR3 DNA reads as TGCAGCGTTGCCGGGGCCTCCTACGAGCAGTACTTC. Translation: CSVAGASYEQYF.

The rearrangement links TRBV28 to TRBJ2-7, with 8 bases aligning to TRBD1. Germline V gives CDR1 MDHEN, CDR2 SYDVKM. This CDR3 comprises 14 residues. V lost 3 bases, J lost 7 bases, and 8 bases stayed unmatched. The CDR3 nucleotides read TGTGCCAGCAGTTTTGGGCAGGGGGCGGGGGAGCAGTACTTC. Translated: CASSFGQGAGEQYF.

This rearrangement joins TRBV5-6 to TRBJ2-1, with D perhaps matching TRBD2 (6 bases). The CDR3 is 17 amino acids. Germline CDR1 and CDR2: SGHDT and YYEEEE. With 2 bases removed from V and 0 bases from J, the gap between germline ends came to 15 bases. CDR3 in DNA: TGTGCCAGCAGCTTAGGAGGGACTCAATACTCCTACAATGAGCAGTTCTTC. Translating it yields CASSLGGTQYSYNEQFF.

This chain connects TRBV7-9 to TRBJ2-5; D not resolved. Per the germline V gene, CDR1 is SEHNR and CDR2 is FQNEAQ (reference sequence). V lost 0 bases and J 1 base, leaving 9 bases between the germline ends. This CDR3 is built from 15 residues. In DNA, the CDR3 is TGTGCCAGCAGCTTAGCCAGCCTCACCCAAGAGACCCAGTACTTC. This gives the protein CASSLASLTQETQYF. Filled out from reference TRBV7-9 and TRBJ2-5, the complete variable domain reads DTGVSQNPRHKITKRGQNVTFRCDPISEHNRLYWYRQTLGQGPEFLTYFQNEAQLEKSRLLSDRFSAERPKGSFSTLEIQRTEQGDSAMYLCASSLASLTQETQYFGPGTRLLVL.

V usage is TRBV2 and J usage is TRBJ2-5; TRBD1 or TRBD2 may be the D gene (5 bases each). This CDR3 is 16 amino acids long. The V gene's germline CDR1 is SNHLY and CDR2 FYNNEI. V was cut by 0 bases and J by 1 base, with 12 bases left in between. In DNA, the CDR3 is TGTGCCAGCAGTGAAGCGTTGGGGGTTTCCCAAGAGACCCAGTACTTC. This sequence encodes CASSEALGVSQETQYF.

The V gene is TRBV7-6, the J gene TRBJ1-4; no firm D call. V was pared by 5 bases and J by 5 bases, with 15 bases between. CDR3 length: 15 residues. Germline assignment: CDR1 SGHVS and CDR2 FNYEAQ. The CDR3 nucleotides are TGTGCCAGCAGCCAAGCGACCCAGCCCAATGAAAAACTGTTTTTT. Amino acid sequence: CASSQATQPNEKLFF.

J is TRBJ1-5 and V is TRBV6-5; D is ambiguous. The V gene lost 6 bases and the J gene lost 3 bases, with 12 bases spanning the gap. The CDR3 is 14 residues long. The germline CDR1 and CDR2 sequences are MNHEY and SVGAGI. CDR3 nucleotide sequence: TGTGCCAGCAGCGACCGGGCCCCCAATCAGCCCCAGCATTTT. Its protein is CASSDRAPNQPQHF.

The chain has TRBV28 and TRBJ1-5; D is unclear. In germline, CDR1 is MDHEN, CDR2 SYDVKM. V was clipped by 10 bases and J by 7 bases, with 20 bases between them. CDR3 length: 14 residues. CDR3 loop: CATALEGGVQPQHF. CDR3 DNA: TGTGCCACCGCCCTGGAAGGTGGGGTACAGCCCCAGCATTTT. The full variable domain, with the rest looked up from reference TRBV28 and TRBJ1-5, is DVKVTQSSRYLVKRTGEKVFLECVQDMDHENMFWYRQDPGLGLRLIYFSYDVKMKEKGDIPEGYSVSREKKERFSLILESASTNQTSMYLCATALEGGVQPQHFGDGTRLSIL.

This clone was counted once. CDR3 DNA sequence: TGTGCCAGCAGGTCGACTAGCGTAAGCACAGATACGCAGTATTTT. Translated, it gives CASRSTSVSTDTQYF. The chain employs TRBV2 and TRBJ2-3; 8 nucleotides line up with TRBD2. The CDR3 spans 15 residues. Germline assignment: CDR1 SNHLY and CDR2 FYNNEI. With 6 bases clipped from V and 0 bases from J, the junction kept 5 bases outside the gene matches.

The gene calls are TRBV5-5 and TRBJ1-6; D is possibly TRBD1 (5 bases). The V gene lost 4 bases and the J gene lost 4 bases, with 9 bases spanning the gap. This CDR3 spans 14 amino acids. Germline V gene lookup returns CDR1 SGHKS and CDR2 YYEKEE (reference sequence). The CDR3 DNA reads TGTGCCAGCAGCCAGACAGCATATAATTCACCCCTCCACTTT. Protein product: CASSQTAYNSPLHF.

V gene TRBV7-2 combines with J gene TRBJ1-2; D call uncertain. The CDR3 is 13 amino acids. Germline values: CDR1 SGHTA, CDR2 FQGNSA. V was trimmed by 5 bases and J by 0 bases, leaving 7 bases between them. The CDR3 protein is CASSPRANYGYTF. The CDR3 nucleotides are TGTGCCAGCAGCCCGAGAGCTAACTATGGCTACACCTTC.

The chain joins TRBV7-2 to TRBJ1-1; weak D call: TRBD1 (5 bases). The CDR3 contains 16 residues. V was clipped by 5 bases and J by 8 bases, with 24 bases between them. CDR1 and CDR2 (germline): SGHTA, FQGNSA. CDR3 protein: CASSTARYPRADEAFF. The CDR3 coding sequence is TGTGCCAGCAGCACCGCCCGATATCCCAGGGCGGACGAAGCTTTCTTT.

J is TRBJ1-2 and V is TRBV11-2, with D perhaps matching TRBD1 (5 bases). Germline CDR1 is SGHAT and CDR2 is FQNNGV. The CDR3 consists of 15 residues. Trimming stripped 5 bases from V and 6 bases from J, with 19 bases between. The CDR3 region is CASSPFFTGRDGYTF. The CDR3 bases are TGTGCCAGCAGCCCCTTCTTTACAGGCCGGGATGGCTACACCTTC.

This sequence joins TRBV19 and TRBJ2-7, with D possibly called TRBD1 or TRBD2 (6 bases each). Trimming took 7 bases from V and 1 from J, leaving 14 bases between them. The CDR3 totals 14 residues. Germline V gene data show CDR1 as LNHDA and CDR2 as SQIVND (reference sequence). This chain's CDR3 is CASTPRGRSYEQYF. For the CDR3, the DNA is TGTGCCAGTACCCCGAGGGGGAGGTCCTACGAGCAGTACTTC.

The J gene is TRBJ1-1, the V gene TRBV30; possible D gene TRBD1, 6 bases. This CDR3 has 15 amino acids. V lost 4 bases, J lost 0 bases, and 15 bases lay in between. From germline, CDR1 is GTSNPN and CDR2 SVGIG (reference sequence). The CDR3 reads CAWKRGNLMNTEAFF. The CDR3 region has the DNA TGTGCCTGGAAGAGGGGGAACCTTATGAACACTGAAGCTTTCTTT.

This chain joins TRBV11-3 and TRBJ2-2; D unclear. Germline V gene data show CDR1 as SGHNT and CDR2 as YENEEA. Trimming took off 5 bases at V and 7 bases at J, with 17 bases between the two ends. This CDR3 spans 15 amino acids. CDR3 amino acids: CASSNSQWEIGELFF. CDR3 DNA sequence: TGTGCCAGCAGCAATTCCCAATGGGAAATCGGGGAGCTGTTTTTT.

V gene TRBV2 combines with J gene TRBJ1-4, with unresolved D. Deletions cut 7 bases from V and 5 bases from J, with 14 bases between. The CDR3 sequence is 14 residues long. From germline, CDR1 is SNHLY and CDR2 FYNNEI. The CDR3 DNA is TGTGCCAGCACCCAAGGGTTCCTCAATGAAAAACTGTTTTTT. Translating gives CASTQGFLNEKLFF.

This clone occurred once. The V and J genes are TRBV5-5 and TRBJ1-2; D possibly corresponds to TRBD1 (5 bases). Germline CDR1 is SGHKS and CDR2 is YYEKEE (reference sequence). Deletions cut 1 base from V and 2 bases from J, with 12 bases between. This CDR3 region has 15 residues. The CDR3 spells CASSLSGRGNYGYTF. The CDR3 bases are TGTGCCAGCAGCTTGTCAGGGAGAGGGAACTATGGCTACACCTTC.